The 32 T cell receptor beta chains below all came from one sample that was sequenced in a study of shared clonotypes between healthy human individuals (dated by TCRdb to 2020 to 2022). Library method: the immunoSEQ multiplex PCR assay. Entries here come from immuneACCESS through TCRdb and include only in-frame sequences with V and J called. Some clones fail to appear in such tables; in the studies checked, an unresolved V gene covers under half of the shortfall, and the cause of the remainder is unknown. The sample includes approximately 340,000 clones, with approximately 79% observed a single time. Approximately 10% of the sample rests with the top ten. Sequences were obtained from memory CD4+ T cells sorted from blood. The intended sense of this specimen's cell subset or site label: CD45RA-negative fraction. Receptors originate from a man under 40 in good health.

The chain carries TRBV18 and TRBJ2-3, with D tentatively TRBD2 (6 bases). Germline values: CDR1 KGHSH, CDR2 LQKENI. The CDR3 extends over 15 amino acids. The V end lost 3 bases, the J end lost 6 bases, and 16 bases lay between the germline ends. DNA of the CDR3: TGTGCCAGCTCACCTGGGGCGGGAATGGATGATACGCAGTATTTT. Amino acid sequence: CASSPGAGMDDTQYF.

This chain connects TRBV5-1 to TRBJ1-4; 10 bases line up with TRBD1. This CDR3 has 15 amino acids. Unmatched junction bases numbered 8, after V lost 5 bases and J lost 7 bases. Per the germline V gene, CDR1 is SGHRS and CDR2 is YFSETQ. The CDR3 DNA reads as TGCGCCAGCAGATCAGGGGACAGGGGCAGTGAAAAACTGTTTTTT. Translated: CASRSGDRGSEKLFF.

The chain has TRBV7-3 and TRBJ2-2; either TRBD1 or TRBD2 may fit D (5 bases each). There are 15 residues in the CDR3. The germline V gene has CDR1 SGHTA and CDR2 FQGTGA. V was trimmed by 5 bases and J by 6 bases, leaving 16 bases between them. For the CDR3, the DNA is TGTGCCAGCAGCGCCTACCGAGGGGTGGCCGGGGAGCTGTTTTTT. Its protein is CASSAYRGVAGELFF.

This clone was seen a handful of times. J is TRBJ1-5 and V is TRBV19, with D maybe TRBD1 (6 bases). There are 14 residues in the CDR3. Trimming shortened V by 5 bases and J by 8 bases, and 16 bases separated the two germline ends. CDR1 LNHDA and CDR2 SQIVND come from the germline V gene (reference sequence). CDR3 sequence: CASSLHDGQKPQHF. The CDR3 DNA reads TGTGCCAGTAGTCTACACGATGGACAGAAGCCCCAGCATTTT. The full variable domain, rest sourced from reference TRBV19 and TRBJ1-5, is DGGITQSPKYLFRKEGQNVTLSCEQNLNHDAMYWYRQDPGQGLRLIYYSQIVNDFQKGDIAEGYSVSREKKESFPLTVTSAQKNPTAFYLCASSLHDGQKPQHFGDGTRLSIL.

This sequence joins TRBV9 and TRBJ2-1; D unresolved. The V end was cut by 1 base, the J end by 8 bases, with 7 bases between. The germline V gene has CDR1 SGDLS and CDR2 YYNGEE. The CDR3 runs 12 residues. CDR3 sequence: CASSVLVDEQFF. The CDR3 region has the DNA TGTGCCAGCAGCGTACTAGTGGATGAGCAGTTCTTC.

With respect to this clone: The sample contains more than one DNA sequence encoding this CDR3. The rearrangement joins TRBV7-2 to TRBJ2-7; D is undetermined. Germline CDR1 is SGHTA and CDR2 is FQGNSA. The CDR3 length is 14 residues. Trimming shortened V by 1 base and J by 3 bases, and 10 bases separated the two germline ends. The CDR3 here is CASSLGHSSYEQYF. Here the CDR3 DNA reads TGTGCCAGCAGCTTAGGGCACTCAAGCTACGAGCAGTACTTC.

Worth noting for this clone: Different DNA sequences within this sample yield the same CDR3. The chain links TRBV20-1 to TRBJ2-1; TRBD1 is a possible D gene (5 bases). This CDR3 is 11 amino acids long. V dropped 3 bases and J dropped 6 bases, with 6 bases sitting between them. CDR1 and CDR2 from the germline V gene are DFQATT and SNEGSKA (reference sequence). CDR3 region: CSARGRNEQFF. CDR3 in DNA: TGCAGTGCTAGGGGGCGCAATGAGCAGTTCTTC.

CDR3 protein: CASSRGQINQPQHF. In DNA, the CDR3 is TGTGCCAGCAGCCGCGGACAGATCAATCAGCCCCAGCATTTT. The V call is TRBV7-9, the J call TRBJ1-5, with D possibly TRBD1 on 6 matching bases. The CDR3 has 14 residues. Per the germline V gene, CDR1 is SEHNR and CDR2 is FQNEAQ (reference sequence). V was trimmed by 5 bases and J by 3 bases, leaving 11 bases between them.

This clone showed up just a few times. V gene TRBV18 combines with J gene TRBJ2-1; D gene ambiguous. The CDR3 is made up of 16 amino acids. The germline V and J ends were trimmed by 0 bases and 7 bases, with 16 bases remaining between them. In germline, CDR1 is KGHSH, CDR2 LQKENI. Here the CDR3 reads CASSPPNSRIGNEQFF. CDR3 nucleotides: TGTGCCAGCTCACCACCCAATAGTAGAATTGGAAATGAGCAGTTCTTC.

The chain links TRBV20-1 to TRBJ2-3, with no clear D. The CDR3 covers 11 residues. Germline V gene lookup returns CDR1 DFQATT and CDR2 SNEGSKA (reference sequence). V lost 5 bases, J lost 2 bases, and 5 bases lay in between. The CDR3 is CSAGFTDTQYF. The CDR3 nucleotides read TGCAGTGCTGGCTTCACAGATACGCAGTATTTT.

J is TRBJ1-1 and V is TRBV28; D possibly corresponds to TRBD1 (5 bases). The CDR3 has 14 residues. CDR1 and CDR2 from the germline V gene are MDHEN and SYDVKM. Trimming cost V 5 bases and J 6 bases, with 16 bases left between them. The CDR3 coding sequence is TGTGCCAGCAGTGCCCCCGGGACGGTTGCTGAAGCTTTCTTT. It yields the protein CASSAPGTVAEAFF.

The chain carries TRBV19 and TRBJ1-3; D uncertain. Germline V gene sequence: CDR1 LNHDA, CDR2 SQIVND (reference sequence). Trimming pared 7 bases from V and 3 bases from J, leaving 7 bases between. The CDR3 is 12 residues long. In DNA form, the CDR3 reads TGTGCCAGTAATGGTTTTGGAAACACCATATATTTT. Protein product: CASNGFGNTIYF.

This chain links TRBV5-5 with TRBJ2-7; TRBD1 aligns across 9 bases. The germline gives CDR1 SGHKS, CDR2 YYEKEE (reference sequence). V dropped 0 bases and J dropped 2; count of bases not matched to a gene: 3. This CDR3 contains 15 residues. CDR3 region: CASSLGQGGPYEQYF. The DNA of the CDR3 is TGTGCCAGCAGCTTGGGACAGGGGGGTCCCTACGAGCAGTACTTC.

This chain joins TRBV6-5 and TRBJ2-7; 8 nucleotides agree with TRBD2. The germline V gene encodes CDR1 MNHEY and CDR2 SVGAGI. The CDR3 runs to 15 residues. The V gene end was trimmed by 0 bases and the J gene end by 2 bases; junction bases not matched to a gene: 3. As DNA, the CDR3 is TGTGCCAGCAGTTACTCTAGCGGGACGACCTACGAGCAGTACTTC. As protein: CASSYSSGTTYEQYF.

The J gene is TRBJ2-1, the V gene TRBV5-1; 10 bases are a match to TRBD2. Germline lookup yields CDR1 SGHRS and CDR2 YFSETQ. The CDR3 consists of 16 residues. Germline trimming cut 0 bases from V and 4 bases from J; bases unmatched to any gene: 4. The CDR3 DNA reads TGCGCCAGCAGCTTGGCCCCTAGCGGGGGATACAATGAGCAGTTCTTC. Protein product: CASSLAPSGGYNEQFF.

This chain connects TRBV7-2 to TRBJ2-7, with TRBD1 identical over 7 bases. V shed 5 bases and J 5 bases; nucleotides not matched to a gene: 15. This CDR3 is 16 amino acids long. The germline V gene encodes CDR1 SGHTA and CDR2 FQGNSA. The CDR3 loop is CASSPTGTGVGHEQYF. CDR3 in DNA: TGTGCCAGCAGCCCCACGGGTACAGGGGTAGGCCACGAGCAGTACTTC.

The V call is TRBV28, the J call TRBJ2-2; the match to TRBD1 covers 9 bases. The CDR3 has 17 amino acids. Germline CDR1 reads MDHEN; CDR2 reads SYDVKM. V was clipped by 7 bases and J by 0 bases; unmatched bases: 9. CDR3 coding DNA: TGTGCCAGCACCCCGACTGGGACAGGGCCGAACACCGGGGAGCTGTTTTTT. This sequence encodes CASTPTGTGPNTGELFF.

V and J are TRBV18 and TRBJ2-1, with 11 bases lining up with TRBD2. The CDR3 loop spans 17 amino acids. V was pared by 0 bases and J by 10 bases, with 11 bases of the junction left unmatched. The V gene's germline CDR1 is KGHSH and CDR2 LQKENI. CDR3 in DNA: TGTGCCAGCTCACCACCGGGGGGGACTAGCGGTACAATGGAGCAGTTCTTC. Amino acid sequence: CASSPPGGTSGTMEQFF.

The chain joins TRBV4-1 to TRBJ2-2; D gene ambiguous. From germline, CDR1 is MGHRA and CDR2 YSYEKL. V was cut by 5 bases and J by 0 bases, with 19 bases left in between. CDR3 length: 18 amino acids. The CDR3 sequence is CASSTPSQPGTNTGELFF. The DNA of the CDR3 is TGCGCCAGCAGCACCCCGAGCCAGCCCGGCACGAACACCGGGGAGCTGTTTTTT.

The genes are TRBV23-1 and TRBJ2-5, with D uncertain. TRBV23-1 is an ORF, and what it does is uncertain. This CDR3 is 13 amino acids long. Trimming took 2 bases from V and 4 from J, leaving 8 bases between them. The CDR3 spells CASSQGRSETQYF. In DNA form, the CDR3 reads TGCGCCAGCAGTCAAGGTCGGTCAGAGACCCAGTACTTC.

This rearrangement joins TRBV11-2 to TRBJ2-1; 8 nucleotides align to TRBD2. Germline V gives CDR1 SGHAT, CDR2 FQNNGV. Trimming removed 5 bases from V and 7 bases from J; junction bases left unmatched: 1. The CDR3 extends over 12 amino acids. The CDR3 region is CASSAGGNEQFF. As DNA, the CDR3 is TGTGCCAGCAGCGCGGGAGGAAATGAGCAGTTCTTC.

The CDR3 spells CASSEGDVQPQHF. CDR3 in DNA: TGTGCCAGCAGTGAGGGGGATGTTCAGCCCCAGCATTTT. The V and J genes are TRBV2 and TRBJ1-5, with D maybe TRBD1 (5 bases). Germline V gives CDR1 SNHLY, CDR2 FYNNEI. The CDR3 runs to 13 residues. V lost 3 bases, J lost 6 bases, and 9 bases lay in between.

This clone was seen ten or more times. This specimen includes other DNA sequences encoding the same CDR3. The chain recombines TRBV6-5 with TRBJ2-1; no definite D call. Trimming removed 0 bases from V and 5 bases from J, with 5 bases in between. Germline CDR1 reads MNHEY; CDR2 reads SVGAGI. The CDR3 has 13 amino acids. The CDR3 sequence: CASSYSAHNEQFF. Here the CDR3 DNA reads TGTGCCAGCAGTTACTCTGCCCACAATGAGCAGTTCTTC.

V is TRBV18 and J is TRBJ2-6; no clear D gene. V shed 3 bases and J shed 0 bases, with 12 bases lying between them. This CDR3 comprises 17 residues. Germline CDR1 reads KGHSH; CDR2 reads LQKENI. The CDR3 sequence: CASSPKGYNSGANVLTF. The DNA of the CDR3 is TGTGCCAGCTCACCTAAGGGTTATAACTCTGGGGCCAACGTCCTGACTTTC.

V usage is TRBV29-1 and J usage is TRBJ2-7; 7 bases fit TRBD1. CDR3 length: 12 residues. The trim removed 6 bases at V and 3 bases at J, leaving 5 bases unmatched. The germline gives CDR1 SQVTM, CDR2 ANQGSEA. The CDR3 nucleotides are TGCAGCGTGTTTGGGACAGACTACGAGCAGTACTTC. Encoded protein: CSVFGTDYEQYF.

The chain recombines TRBV12-1 with TRBJ1-1; the table's D call, TRBD1, was not checked against the DNA. TRBV12-1 is an annotated pseudogene. The CDR3 totals 13 residues. The CDR3 DNA is TGTGCCAGCAGCTTAATAAACAGCACTGAAGCTTTCTTT. It specifies CASSLINSTEAFF.

This chain links TRBV18 with TRBJ2-1, with D perhaps being TRBD1 or TRBD2 (6 bases each). V lost 5 bases to trimming and J lost 10 bases, with 18 bases between them. CDR1 and CDR2 from the germline V gene are KGHSH and LQKENI. The length of the CDR3 is 14 residues. The CDR3 here is CASSNTGGDTEQFF. The CDR3 coding sequence is TGTGCCAGCTCAAATACCGGCGGGGACACCGAGCAGTTCTTC.

As regards this clone: In the same sample, other DNA sequences code for this CDR3. V gene TRBV9 combines with J gene TRBJ2-5; D gene uncertain. Germline-derived CDR1 and CDR2 are SGDLS and YYNGEE. Trimming stripped 0 bases from V and 3 bases from J, with 6 bases between. CDR3 size: 13 residues. The CDR3 spells CASSVGSEETQYF. In nucleotides, the CDR3 is TGTGCCAGCAGCGTAGGGTCCGAAGAGACCCAGTACTTC.

This clone was seen only a few times. The chain combines TRBV12-5 with TRBJ2-5, with D possibly matching TRBD2 (5 bases). The CDR3 runs to 14 residues. The V end lost 6 bases, the J end lost 4 bases, and 15 bases lay between the germline ends. Germline CDR1 LGHNT, CDR2 FRNRAP. The CDR3: CASGRGSGLETQYF. CDR3 sequence (DNA): TGTGCTAGTGGACGAGGTTCGGGGTTAGAGACCCAGTACTTC.

The chain employs TRBV28 and TRBJ1-1, with 10 bases lining up with TRBD1. Per the germline V gene, CDR1 is MDHEN and CDR2 is SYDVKM. This CDR3 has 15 amino acids. V shed 6 bases and J 2 bases; nucleotides not matched to a gene: 6. The CDR3 region is CASSLRTGGNTEAFF. CDR3 DNA sequence: TGTGCCAGCAGCCTGCGGACAGGGGGAAACACTGAAGCTTTCTTT.

The chain has TRBV27 and TRBJ2-2; 8 nucleotides agree with TRBD1. Germline V lookup: CDR1 MNHEY, CDR2 SMNVEV (reference sequence). This CDR3 comprises 14 residues. The V gene end was trimmed by 10 bases and the J gene end by 1 base; junction bases not matched to a gene: 5. CDR3: CATRQGRNTGELFF. The DNA for the CDR3 is TGTGCCACACGACAGGGGCGGAACACCGGGGAGCTGTTTTTT.

This clone came up once. This chain connects TRBV28 to TRBJ1-5; D unclear. With 3 bases removed from V and 1 base from J, the gap between germline ends came to 10 bases. The CDR3 spans 15 residues. Per the germline V gene, CDR1 is MDHEN and CDR2 is SYDVKM. The CDR3, as DNA: TGTGCCAGCAGTTTCCGGGGTTTAAGCAATCAGCCCCAGCATTTT. Translated: CASSFRGLSNQPQHF.